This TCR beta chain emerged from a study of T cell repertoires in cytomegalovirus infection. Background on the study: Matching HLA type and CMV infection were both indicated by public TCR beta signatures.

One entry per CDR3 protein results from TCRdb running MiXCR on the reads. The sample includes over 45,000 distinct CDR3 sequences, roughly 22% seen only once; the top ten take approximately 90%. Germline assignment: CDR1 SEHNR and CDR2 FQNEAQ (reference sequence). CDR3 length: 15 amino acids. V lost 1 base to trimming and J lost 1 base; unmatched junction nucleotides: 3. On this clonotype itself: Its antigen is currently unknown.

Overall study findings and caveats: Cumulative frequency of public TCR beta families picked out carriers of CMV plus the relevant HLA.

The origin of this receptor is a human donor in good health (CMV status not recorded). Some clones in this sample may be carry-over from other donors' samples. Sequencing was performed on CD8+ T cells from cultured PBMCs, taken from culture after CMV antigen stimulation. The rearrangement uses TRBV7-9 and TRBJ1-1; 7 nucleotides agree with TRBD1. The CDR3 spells CASSLVSGGNTEAFF. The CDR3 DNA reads TGTGCCAGCAGCTTAGTATCAGGGGGGAACACTGAAGCTTTCTTT.